The 24 T cell receptor beta chains reported below all come from one sample, sequenced in a study of a mutant IDH1 vaccine in newly diagnosed glioma. The time point denotes: week 5, during vaccination. Each dose delivered 300 ug of mutant IDH1 20-mer peptide subcutaneously with imiquimod. Only in-frame clones appear in the TCRdb table, and some are missing; sequencing was by immunoSEQ multiplex PCR. The table records 40,000 to 50,000 clones, 70% to 90% of them present only once. These receptors' antigens are unknown. Sample: PBMCs, taken from a glioma patient whose treatment included an IDH1 peptide vaccine. These receptors were collected from a man between 35 and 55 years old with glioma.

The chain has TRBV19 and TRBJ2-3; D may match TRBD1 or TRBD2 (6 bases each). Trimming stripped 6 bases from V and 5 bases from J, with 24 bases between. Germline V gives CDR1 LNHDA, CDR2 SQIVND (reference sequence). The CDR3 is made up of 17 amino acids. CDR3 bases: TGTGCCAGTAGCTCGGAGCGGGCAGGGGCCAGGGGAGATACGCAGTATTTT. Translated: CASSSERAGARGDTQYF.

The chain employs TRBV7-8 and TRBJ2-1, with D perhaps being TRBD1 or TRBD2 (5 bases each). The CDR3 covers 15 residues. Trimming took 5 bases from V and 4 from J, leaving 15 bases between them. Germline CDR1 reads SGHVS; CDR2 reads FQNEAQ. CDR3 nucleotide sequence: TGTGCCAGCAGCCCAGGTGGGACCGGGTACAATGAGCAGTTCTTC. This translates into CASSPGGTGYNEQFF.

J is TRBJ2-2 and V is TRBV27; 7 bases are shared with TRBD2. The CDR3 spans 15 residues. J lost 4 bases, V lost 5 bases, and 7 bases had no gene match. Germline-derived CDR1 and CDR2 are MNHEY and SMNVEV (reference sequence). The CDR3 DNA follows: TGTGCCAGCAGTCGTAAGGGAGGGCCCACCGGGGAGCTGTTTTTT. Translation: CASSRKGGPTGELFF.

This clone showed up just once. The chain has TRBV7-2 and TRBJ2-7, with 10 bases that match TRBD2. The V gene's germline CDR1 is SGHTA and CDR2 FQGNSA. The CDR3 is 17 residues long. The V and J ends lost 2 bases and 3 bases, in that order; junction bases with no gene match: 10. CDR3 bases: TGTGCCAGCAGCTTAAAAGCATCTAGCGGGAGTGTCTACGAGCAGTACTTC. This encodes CASSLKASSGSVYEQYF.

V usage is TRBV2 and J usage is TRBJ1-5, with D uncertain. The CDR3 has 15 residues. Germline CDR1 is SNHLY and CDR2 is FYNNEI. V was trimmed by 4 bases and J by 0 bases, leaving 10 bases between them. The CDR3 DNA sequence: TGTGCCAGCAGTGTTGGGCGGTATAGCAATCAGCCCCAGCATTTT. Protein sequence: CASSVGRYSNQPQHF.

This chain links TRBV7-2 with TRBJ1-2; D is possibly TRBD1 (5 bases). V was shortened by 6 bases and J by 8 bases, with 16 bases between the two germline ends. Germline CDR1 SGHTA, CDR2 FQGNSA. CDR3 length equals 13 residues. The CDR3 coding sequence is TGTGCCAGCAGATTTGGGGGACTCGGGGGCTACACCTTC. This encodes CASRFGGLGGYTF.

This chain uses TRBV19 with TRBJ2-7, with TRBD2 matching 8 bases. Germline CDR1 and CDR2: LNHDA and SQIVND (reference sequence). The CDR3 loop spans 11 amino acids. The V gene end was trimmed by 10 bases and the J gene end by 4 bases; junction bases not matched to a gene: 3. CDR3 DNA: TGTGCCACCGTAGCGGGATACGAGCAGTACTTC. Its translation: CATVAGYEQYF. The full variable domain, rest sourced from reference TRBV19 and TRBJ2-7, is DGGITQSPKYLFRKEGQNVTLSCEQNLNHDAMYWYRQDPGQGLRLIYYSQIVNDFQKGDIAEGYSVSREKKESFPLTVTSAQKNPTAFYLCATVAGYEQYFGPGTRLTVT.

CDR3 nucleotides: TGTGCCAGCAGCTTAGACGGGCTAGCGGGAGTGGGCACCGGGGAGCTGTTTTTT. It yields the protein CASSLDGLAGVGTGELFF. This chain connects TRBV11-3 to TRBJ2-2; 10 nucleotides match TRBD2. V lost 0 bases and J lost 4; bases outside the gene matches: 8. Germline CDR1 and CDR2: SGHNT and YENEEA. The CDR3 extends over 18 amino acids.

The genes are TRBV5-5 and TRBJ1-3, with 8 nucleotides matching TRBD1. Germline V gene data show CDR1 as SGHKS and CDR2 as YYEKEE (reference sequence). The CDR3 spans 17 residues. After removal of 4 bases from V and 0 bases from J, the junction contained 9 bases not matched to a gene. The CDR3 loop is CASSRTGSSYSGNTIYF. The CDR3 coding sequence is TGTGCCAGCAGCCGGACAGGGTCCTCTTACTCTGGAAACACCATATATTTT.

V gene TRBV28 combines with J gene TRBJ2-7, with D perhaps TRBD1 (6 bases). Germline CDR1 MDHEN, CDR2 SYDVKM. Trimming took off 2 bases at V and 9 bases at J, with 11 bases between the two ends. This CDR3 region has 12 residues. Written as DNA, the CDR3 is TGTGCCAGCAGTTTAACAGGGTCCGGGCAGTACTTC. Its translation: CASSLTGSGQYF. Using reference TRBV28 and TRBJ2-7 for the parts outside the CDR3, the full variable domain is DVKVTQSSRYLVKRTGEKVFLECVQDMDHENMFWYRQDPGLGLRLIYFSYDVKMKEKGDIPEGYSVSREKKERFSLILESASTNQTSMYLCASSLTGSGQYFGPGTRLTVT.

The chain employs TRBV11-2 and TRBJ1-5, with D maybe TRBD1 (5 bases). Germline CDR1 reads SGHAT; CDR2 reads FQNNGV. Trimming took off 1 base at V and 3 bases at J, with 13 bases between the two ends. This CDR3 contains 16 residues. This CDR3 is CASSLGGRTNNQPQHF. The CDR3 bases are TGTGCCAGCAGCTTAGGAGGCCGGACAAACAATCAGCCCCAGCATTTT.

The V gene is TRBV9, the J gene TRBJ2-1, with D perhaps matching TRBD1 or TRBD2 (5 bases each). The germline V gene encodes CDR1 SGDLS and CDR2 YYNGEE. CDR3 length: 14 residues. Trimming removed 3 bases from V and 6 bases from J, with 13 bases in between. The DNA for the CDR3 is TGTGCCAGCAGCGCCACCGTGGGGGTCAATGAGCAGTTCTTC. Translated: CASSATVGVNEQFF.

The chain couples TRBV19 to TRBJ2-7; D might be TRBD2 (6 bases). V was clipped by 3 bases and J by 2 bases, with 11 bases between them. Germline V lookup: CDR1 LNHDA, CDR2 SQIVND (reference sequence). The CDR3 has 14 amino acids. The CDR3 DNA sequence: TGTGCCAGTAGTATCGGGACTGGTGCCTACGAGCAGTACTTC. Translation: CASSIGTGAYEQYF.

This chain links TRBV10-3 with TRBJ1-3, with 7 bases lining up with TRBD1. The trim removed 4 bases at V and 3 bases at J, leaving 6 bases unmatched. There are 15 residues in the CDR3. Germline assignment: CDR1 ENHRY and CDR2 SYGVKD. CDR3 bases: TGTGCCATCAGTGCGACAGGGTCGTTTGGAAACACCATATATTTT. It is translated as CAISATGSFGNTIYF.

The rearrangement uses TRBV4-1 and TRBJ2-5; D may be TRBD1 or TRBD2 (6 bases each). This CDR3 spans 17 amino acids. CDR1 is MGHRA and CDR2 is YSYEKL in the germline V gene. The ends were cut back, 0 bases at V and 3 bases at J, with 17 bases in the middle. The CDR3 loop is CASSQDRPGAREETQYF. For the CDR3, the DNA is TGCGCCAGCAGCCAAGATCGGCCGGGGGCGCGAGAAGAGACCCAGTACTTC.

This CDR3 reads CAISESSLLSNQPQHF. CDR3 nucleotides: TGTGCCATCAGTGAGTCGTCGCTGCTTAGCAATCAGCCCCAGCATTTT. The J gene is TRBJ1-5, the V gene TRBV10-3, with D hard to call. The CDR3 sequence is 16 residues long. V lost 0 bases, J lost 0 bases, and 9 bases lay in between. From germline, CDR1 is ENHRY and CDR2 SYGVKD.

The J gene is TRBJ1-1, the V gene TRBV5-1; D uncertain. Germline lookup yields CDR1 SGHRS and CDR2 YFSETQ. This CDR3 contains 14 residues. V lost 3 bases and J lost 8, with 17 bases in between. The CDR3 is CASSWMRIPREAFF. The CDR3 DNA follows: TGCGCCAGCAGCTGGATGCGAATTCCAAGGGAAGCTTTCTTT.

This clone was seen a single time. This chain joins TRBV5-1 and TRBJ1-1, with D hard to call. Germline V gene data show CDR1 as SGHRS and CDR2 as YFSETQ. Trimming pared 7 bases from V and 6 bases from J, leaving 16 bases between. The CDR3 extends over 13 amino acids. CDR3 nucleotide sequence: TGCGCCAGCTACTTTGGGGATGAGGCTGAAGCTTTCTTT. Translating it yields CASYFGDEAEAFF.

V and J are TRBV16 and TRBJ2-5; D remains ambiguous. Trimming took 5 bases from V and 0 from J, leaving 1 base between them. CDR1 KGHSY and CDR2 FQNENV come from the germline V gene. This CDR3 is built from 11 residues. Here the CDR3 reads CASSYQETQYF. Here the CDR3 DNA reads TGTGCCAGCAGCTACCAAGAGACCCAGTACTTC. Supplemented by reference TRBV16 and TRBJ2-5, the full variable domain reads GEEVAQTPKHLVRGEGQKAKLYCAPIKGHSYVFWYQQVLKNEFKFLISFQNENVFDETGMPKERFSAKCLPNSPCSLEIQATKLEDSAVYFCASSYQETQYFGPGTRLLVL.

The J gene is TRBJ2-2, the V gene TRBV27, with no clear D. The V gene lost 7 bases and the J gene lost 6 bases, with 12 bases spanning the gap. CDR3 length equals 13 residues. Germline CDR1 and CDR2: MNHEY and SMNVEV (reference sequence). The CDR3 region has the DNA TGTGCCAGCACTATGGGTGACCCCGGGGAGCTGTTTTTT. Translation gives CASTMGDPGELFF.

The CDR3 reads CASSFRQLNTEAFF. CDR3 nucleotides: TGTGCCAGCAGTTTCAGACAGCTGAACACTGAAGCTTTCTTT. This chain links TRBV6-5 with TRBJ1-1; tentatively, D is TRBD1 (5 bases). CDR3 length: 14 amino acids. V lost 4 bases, J lost 0 bases, and 9 bases lay in between. The germline gives CDR1 MNHEY, CDR2 SVGAGI.

The CDR3 loop is CASSPLGGSYEQYF. DNA of the CDR3: TGTGCCAGCAGCCCTCTAGGCGGCTCCTACGAGCAGTACTTC. The chain employs TRBV11-2 and TRBJ2-7; D call uncertain. This CDR3 is built from 14 residues. The V and J ends lost 5 bases and 0 bases respectively, with 11 bases between them. The germline V gene has CDR1 SGHAT and CDR2 FQNNGV. Complete variable domain (other parts from reference TRBV11-2 and TRBJ2-7): EAGVAQSPRYKIIEKRQSVAFWCNPISGHATLYWYQQILGQGPKLLIQFQNNGVVDDSQLPKDRFSAERLKGVDSTLKIQPAKLEDSAVYLCASSPLGGSYEQYFGPGTRLTVT.

The rearrangement joins TRBV5-1 to TRBJ2-1, with TRBD2 matching over 11 bases. CDR1 and CDR2 from the germline V gene are SGHRS and YFSETQ. The trim removed 2 bases at V and 8 bases at J, leaving 9 bases unmatched. This CDR3 is 16 amino acids long. Here the CDR3 DNA reads TGCGCCAGCAGCTTAAAACTAGCGGGAGCGGCCCATGAGCAGTTCTTC. This codes for CASSLKLAGAAHEQFF.

This clone appeared a few times. This chain uses TRBV6-5 with TRBJ1-4; D is uncertain. The germline gives CDR1 MNHEY, CDR2 SVGAGI. The CDR3 is made up of 13 amino acids. Trimming stripped 0 bases from V and 7 bases from J, with 6 bases between. CDR3 bases: TGTGCCAGCAGTTACTCCAGAATTGAAAAACTGTTTTTT. The encoded protein is CASSYSRIEKLFF.